The 27 T cell receptor beta chains presented below share a single source sample, sequenced in a study of blood T cell repertoires in COVID-19. The protocol was immunoSEQ multiplex PCR, while the TCRdb copy is restricted to in-frame clones and leaves out a portion. The sample carries around 230,000 clones, 80% to 90% recorded once. Sequencing input: peripheral blood. These receptor sequences come from a woman in her 40s with active or convalescent COVID-19.

In its sample, this clone was seen a few times. V usage is TRBV2 and J usage is TRBJ2-5, with a possible D match to TRBD2 (5 bases). Trimming pared 11 bases from V and 1 base from J, leaving 11 bases between. The CDR3 extends over 12 amino acids. From germline, CDR1 is SNHLY and CDR2 FYNNEI. For the CDR3, the DNA is TGTGCCGGAGGACGCACCCAAGAGACCCAGTACTTC. Encoded protein: CAGGRTQETQYF.

The chain combines TRBV13 with TRBJ1-4, with 11 bases that match TRBD1. With 1 base clipped from V and 3 bases from J, the junction kept 4 bases outside the gene matches. The CDR3 has 17 residues. Germline V CDR1 and CDR2: PRHDT, FYEKMQ (reference sequence). CDR3 in DNA: TGTGCCAGCAGCTTAGAGGGACAGGGGGTATCTAATGAAAAACTGTTTTTT. Amino acids: CASSLEGQGVSNEKLFF.

CDR3 sequence reads: CASSRTELNSPLHF. CDR3 coding DNA: TGTGCCAGCAGCCGGACAGAACTTAATTCACCCCTCCACTTT. The rearrangement links TRBV3-1 (or the pseudogene TRBV3-2) to TRBJ1-6; D is possibly TRBD1 (6 bases). Germline values: CDR1 LGHDT, CDR2 YNNKEL (reference sequence). Trimming took off 4 bases at V and 6 bases at J, with 10 bases between the two ends. This CDR3 has 14 amino acids.

V usage is TRBV21-1 and J usage is TRBJ2-5; the DNA was not compared with TRBD2, the D call given in the table. TRBV21-1 is designated a pseudogene. This CDR3 has 17 amino acids. The CDR3 bases are TGTGCCAGCAGCAAAGAATCCAGCGGGAGGGTGGGAGAGACCCAGTACTTC. This sequence encodes CASSKESSGRVGETQYF.

The chain is built from TRBV29-1 and TRBJ2-2; 7 bases agree with TRBD1. CDR3 length: 12 residues. Germline assignment: CDR1 SQVTM and CDR2 ANQGSEA. The ends lost 4 bases at V and 4 bases at J; junction bases unmatched: 0. The CDR3 here is CSVGTGTGELFF. The CDR3 nucleotides are TGCAGCGTTGGGACAGGCACCGGGGAGCTGTTTTTT.

The CDR3 loop is CASSRQGGGYTF. CDR3 DNA: TGTGCCAGTAGCCGACAGGGGGGGGGCTACACCTTC. The gene calls are TRBV19 and TRBJ1-2, with 9 bases lining up with TRBD1. V was clipped by 6 bases and J by 8 bases; unmatched bases: 4. This CDR3 spans 12 amino acids. The germline V gene has CDR1 LNHDA and CDR2 SQIVND (reference sequence).

The chain links TRBV6-6 to TRBJ2-1; the match to TRBD2 covers 9 bases. Unmatched junction bases numbered 10, after V lost 0 bases and J lost 10 bases. The CDR3 extends over 16 amino acids. Germline-derived CDR1 and CDR2 are MNHNY and SVGAGI (reference sequence). The CDR3 coding sequence is TGTGCCAGCAGTTACTCCCTAGCGGGGCTGGGGGGGGAGCAGTTCTTC. This translates into CASSYSLAGLGGEQFF.

The sample holds a few counts of this clone. CDR3 loop: CASSYSGQGYQPQHF. The CDR3 DNA is TGTGCCAGCAGTTATTCGGGACAGGGTTATCAGCCCCAGCATTTT. The rearrangement joins TRBV27 to TRBJ1-5; 9 bases are shared with TRBD1. Trimming took 4 bases from V and 5 from J; bases not matched to a gene: 6. CDR3 length: 15 residues. The germline V gene has CDR1 MNHEY and CDR2 SMNVEV (reference sequence).

This clone has more than one count but fewer than ten. This chain joins TRBV4-2 and TRBJ2-5; 15 bases match TRBD2. V trimming: 3 bases; J trimming: 2 bases; junction bases outside the gene matches: 4. The germline V gene has CDR1 LGHNA and CDR2 YNFKEQ. The CDR3 runs to 17 residues. CDR3 region: CASSQGLAGGGQETQYF. CDR3 nucleotide sequence: TGTGCCAGCAGCCAGGGACTAGCGGGGGGTGGGCAAGAGACCCAGTACTTC.

The genes are TRBV27 and TRBJ1-5; 8 bases agree with TRBD1. The V gene's germline CDR1 is MNHEY and CDR2 SMNVEV (reference sequence). The CDR3 covers 12 residues. Trimming took 6 bases from V and 5 from J; bases not matched to a gene: 0. CDR3 sequence reads: CASRTGDQPQHF. DNA of the CDR3: TGTGCCAGCAGGACAGGGGATCAGCCCCAGCATTTT.

This clone was seen a few times. The CDR3 region is CASSQGTGDHYTF. DNA for the CDR3: TGTGCCAGCAGCCAAGGGACAGGGGACCACTACACCTTC. The rearrangement joins TRBV7-9 to TRBJ1-2, with TRBD1 identical over 10 bases. CDR3 length: 13 residues. Germline CDR1 is SEHNR and CDR2 is FQNEAQ (reference sequence). V gave up 5 bases and J gave up 10 bases; unmatched junction bases: 7.

V usage is TRBV2 and J usage is TRBJ2-2, with TRBD2 matching over 7 bases. CDR3 length equals 16 residues. Germline CDR1 SNHLY, CDR2 FYNNEI. Unmatched junction bases numbered 7, after V lost 2 bases and J lost 4 bases. DNA for the CDR3: TGTGCCAGCAGTGAATTGGGTAGCGGGTTCACCGGGGAGCTGTTTTTT. It specifies CASSELGSGFTGELFF.

This clone has a count of ten or more. The chain is built from TRBV7-9 and TRBJ2-7; the match to TRBD1 covers 9 bases. Germline-derived CDR1 and CDR2 are SEHNR and FQNEAQ (reference sequence). The J segment lost 2 bases and the V segment lost 4 bases, leaving 12 bases of the junction unmatched. CDR3 size: 17 residues. CDR3 sequence reads: CASSWVGGTGRPYEQYF. CDR3 nucleotide sequence: TGTGCCAGCAGCTGGGTAGGGGGGACAGGGAGACCCTACGAGCAGTACTTC.

This sequence joins TRBV9 and TRBJ1-1, with TRBD1 matching over 10 bases. The germline V gene encodes CDR1 SGDLS and CDR2 YYNGEE. This CDR3 region has 15 residues. V was pared by 0 bases and J by 7 bases, with 6 bases of the junction left unmatched. The CDR3 protein is CASSVEGQGRGEAFF. Written as DNA, the CDR3 is TGTGCCAGCAGCGTAGAGGGACAGGGGAGGGGTGAAGCTTTCTTT.

The CDR3 region has the DNA TGTGCCAGTAGTATAGACCCGACAGGGGGATTCCAAGAGACCCAGTACTTC. This codes for CASSIDPTGGFQETQYF. This chain connects TRBV19 to TRBJ2-5, with 9 bases lining up with TRBD1. V lost 0 bases, J lost 1 base, and 6 bases stayed unmatched. Germline values: CDR1 LNHDA, CDR2 SQIVND (reference sequence). The CDR3 length is 17 residues.

This clone was observed a single time. The chain combines TRBV27 with TRBJ1-2, with TRBD1 as a possible D gene (6 bases). Trimming removed 6 bases at V and 1 base at J, with 18 bases between. Germline V gives CDR1 MNHEY, CDR2 SMNVEV (reference sequence). This CDR3 is 16 amino acids long. The DNA for the CDR3 is TGTGCCAGCAGGAGCGGGACACAAGGCTTTAACTATGGCTACACCTTC. Its translation: CASRSGTQGFNYGYTF.

This rearrangement joins TRBV9 to TRBJ2-3; TRBD1 aligns across 11 bases. Germline-derived CDR1 and CDR2 are SGDLS and YYNGEE. The CDR3 length is 14 residues. The V gene end was trimmed by 3 bases and the J gene end by 8 bases; junction bases not matched to a gene: 5. As DNA, the CDR3 is TGTGCCAGCAGCGCGGGACAGGGGGAGCGTACGCAGTATTTT. Its translation is CASSAGQGERTQYF.

The chain joins TRBV11-3 to TRBJ2-7; 10 bases are a match to TRBD1. Trimming at V came to 0 bases and at J to 3 bases, leaving 5 bases not matched to a gene. CDR3 length: 16 residues. Germline V gene data show CDR1 as SGHNT and CDR2 as YENEEA. CDR3 bases: TGTGCCAGCAGCTTAGAAACGACAGGGGGCCACTACGAGCAGTACTTC. Residues: CASSLETTGGHYEQYF.

The chain employs TRBV7-3 and TRBJ1-2; TRBD1 matches 7 bases. V trimming: 0 bases; J trimming: 6 bases; junction bases outside the gene matches: 4. The CDR3 runs to 14 residues. The germline gives CDR1 SGHTA, CDR2 FQGTGA. CDR3 bases: TGTGCCAGCAGCTTAACGAGGGGGCTCGATGGCTACACCTTC. Its translation is CASSLTRGLDGYTF.

This sequence joins TRBV5-1 and TRBJ1-1; TRBD1 matches 7 bases. The CDR3 extends over 15 amino acids. Germline-derived CDR1 and CDR2 are SGHRS and YFSETQ. The V segment lost 3 bases and the J segment 8 bases; nucleotides outside the gene matches: 13. The CDR3 DNA reads TGCGCCAGCAGCTCTCAAAAGTCAGGGGGGCGCGAAGCTTTCTTT. This sequence encodes CASSSQKSGGREAFF.

The rearrangement joins TRBV15 to TRBJ1-2, with D perhaps matching TRBD1 (6 bases). Trimming cost V 3 bases and J 2 bases, with 10 bases left between them. The CDR3 sequence is 14 residues long. Germline V gene lookup returns CDR1 LNHNV and CDR2 YYDKDF (reference sequence). CDR3 protein: CATSRDSQNYGYTF. CDR3 bases: TGTGCCACCAGCAGGGACAGCCAGAACTATGGCTACACCTTC.

The chain links TRBV6-6 to TRBJ1-5; the D is unclear. Trimming took 8 bases from V and 7 from J, leaving 18 bases between them. CDR1 is MNHNY and CDR2 is SVGAGI in the germline V gene (reference sequence). The CDR3 has 14 amino acids. As DNA, the CDR3 is TGTGCCAGCCGTCCGGCCGGGGATCGCCAGCCCCAGCATTTT. Residues: CASRPAGDRQPQHF.

The rearrangement uses TRBV7-9 and TRBJ1-1; possible D gene TRBD1, 6 bases. Trimming took 2 bases from V and 1 from J, leaving 14 bases between them. Germline V lookup: CDR1 SEHNR, CDR2 FQNEAQ (reference sequence). CDR3 length: 16 residues. The DNA for the CDR3 is TGTGCCAGCAGCTTACGAGGGGGTAGTGGGAACACTGAAGCTTTCTTT. Its protein product is CASSLRGGSGNTEAFF.

This clone was recorded only once. The rearrangement links TRBV7-8 to TRBJ1-4; no reliable D call. V gave up 5 bases and J gave up 12 bases, with 22 bases separating them. The CDR3 loop spans 15 amino acids. The germline gives CDR1 SGHVS, CDR2 FQNEAQ. The CDR3 sequence is CASSPRQARGYELFF. DNA for the CDR3: TGTGCCAGCAGCCCAAGGCAGGCGCGGGGTTATGAACTGTTTTTT.

This clone was observed a single time. The rearrangement uses TRBV11-3 and TRBJ2-5, with 9 bases identical to TRBD2. The length of the CDR3 is 16 residues. The J segment lost 2 bases and the V segment lost 4 bases, leaving 8 bases of the junction unmatched. CDR1 is SGHNT, CDR2 YENEEA, per germline. CDR3 protein: CASSSGLAIGQETQYF. Written as DNA, the CDR3 is TGTGCCAGCAGCTCCGGACTAGCGATTGGGCAAGAGACCCAGTACTTC.

This chain uses TRBV5-1 with TRBJ1-2, with 11 positions matching TRBD1. The CDR3 covers 15 residues. V trimming: 4 bases; J trimming: 5 bases; junction bases outside the gene matches: 7. CDR1 is SGHRS and CDR2 is YFSETQ in the germline V gene. The CDR3 DNA sequence: TGCGCCAGCAGCGGGGACAGGGGGGAGGTATATGGCTACACCTTC. Protein: CASSGDRGEVYGYTF.

The chain combines TRBV13 with TRBJ1-1; TRBD1 aligns across 8 bases. V shed 3 bases, J shed 1 base, and the junction held 13 bases outside the gene matches. Per germline, CDR1 PRHDT and CDR2 FYEKMQ (reference sequence). The CDR3 contains 18 residues. The CDR3 coding sequence is TGTGCCAGCAGCTTCGGCGACCTCCCGGGACAGGAGAACACTGAAGCTTTCTTT. The encoded protein is CASSFGDLPGQENTEAFF.